The 5 T cell receptor beta chains below were found in one sample sequenced in a study of prognosis after radiotherapy for stage I lung cancer. Two-round multiplex PCR, the amplification method, yielded TCR beta CDR3 from genomic DNA. It was primers specific to each TRBV and TRBJ gene that first-round PCR used. Via MiXCR, TCRdb re-called the multiplex PCR reads, giving one row per CDR3 protein. The table lists more than 15,000 distinct CDR3 sequences, about 60% of them singletons, with roughly 27% in the top ten. This specimen consisted of PBMCs, obtained before or after stereotactic body radiation therapy (not recorded which). The source is a donor over 45 with non-small cell lung cancer.

This clonotype was seen many times. V and J are TRBV7-3 and TRBJ2-2, with TRBD2 matching over 11 bases. The germline CDR1 and CDR2 sequences are SGHTA and FQGTGA. With 2 bases clipped from V and 7 bases from J, the junction kept 6 bases outside the gene matches. CDR3 size: 16 residues. The DNA of the CDR3 is TGTGCCAGCAGCTTAGGTAGCGGGAGGGCCTACGGGGAGCTGTTTTTT. This translates into CASSLGSGRAYGELFF.

This chain connects TRBV19 to TRBJ2-1, with a possible D match to TRBD2 (7 bases). Trimming removed 9 bases at V and 4 bases at J, with 19 bases between. This CDR3 spans 15 amino acids. Germline CDR1 reads LNHDA; CDR2 reads SQIVND (reference sequence). Written as DNA, the CDR3 is TGTGCCAGCCGTCCTGAGGGGGGGGCATACAATGAGCAGTTCTTC. This encodes CASRPEGGAYNEQFF.

A note on this clonotype: This likely stems from a read error, as it lies one base from a far larger clone. This chain connects TRBV6-2 or TRBV6-3 to TRBJ2-7; 10 nucleotides align to TRBD2. The CDR3 totals 17 residues. Germline values: CDR1 MNHEY, CDR2 SVGEGT. Here the CDR3 DNA reads TGTGCCAGCAGTGATGGACTGAATCTTAGCGGGAGGAGGAAGCAGCACTTC. Protein sequence: CASSDGLNLSGRRKQHF.

V gene TRBV11-3 combines with J gene TRBJ1-1, with 7 positions matching TRBD1. V lost 6 bases to trimming and J lost 0 bases; unmatched junction nucleotides: 7. Germline CDR1 is SGHNT and CDR2 is YENEEA. This CDR3 region has 15 residues. The CDR3 nucleotides read TGTGCCAGCAGGTACAGGGGTGTGGTGAACACTGAAGCTTTCTTT. This gives the protein CASRYRGVVNTEAFF.

This clonotype has ten or more counts. This chain joins TRBV12-3 or TRBV12-4 and TRBJ2-3; weak D call: TRBD2 (6 bases). This CDR3 contains 16 residues. The ends were cut back, 3 bases at V and 1 base at J, with 14 bases in the middle. In DNA form, the CDR3 reads TGTGCCAGCAGTTTGGGCAGCGGGTGGGGCACAGATACGCAGTATTTT. Residues: CASSLGSGWGTDTQYF.